What follows are 15 T cell receptor beta chains derived from one specimen sequenced in a study of T-cell memory formation after mild COVID-19. Each CDR3 protein gets one entry after TCRdb re-called the 5' RACE reads with MiXCR. The sample records roughly 300,000 distinct CDR3 sequences, around 15% being singletons. The sample consisted of PBMCs or a T cell subset sorted from them (not recorded which). Receptors were obtained from a man younger than 30 who had mild COVID-19 (a few samples of this study predate the infection). Cell type and time point are not known.

This clonotype was seen more than once but under ten times. This chain links TRBV20-1 with TRBJ2-7; no clear D. Germline CDR1 and CDR2: DFQATT and SNEGSKA (reference sequence). There are 14 residues in the CDR3. Trimming removed 0 bases from V and 4 bases from J, with 13 bases in between. The CDR3 loop reads CSAREGTPGYEQYF. Here the CDR3 DNA reads TGCAGTGCTAGAGAGGGTACCCCTGGATACGAGCAGTACTTC.

This clonotype was found a few times. This chain joins TRBV5-1 and TRBJ2-3; D gene uncertain. The CDR3 runs to 18 residues. V was trimmed by 0 bases and J by 5 bases, leaving 22 bases between them. Germline values: CDR1 SGHRS, CDR2 YFSETQ. CDR3 nucleotide sequence: TGCGCCAGCAGCTTGGCCCTGATGGCGCGTGCGGAAAGAGATACGCAGTATTTT. This gives the protein CASSLALMARAERDTQYF. Drawing the rest from reference TRBV5-1 and TRBJ2-3, the complete variable domain is KAGVTQTPRYLIKTRGQQVTLSCSPISGHRSVSWYQQTPGQGLQFLFEYFSETQRNKGNFPGRFSGRQFSNSRSEMNVSTLELGDSALYLCASSLALMARAERDTQYFGPGTRLTVL.

The chain uses TRBV12-3 or TRBV12-4 and TRBJ1-1; TRBD1 is a possible D gene (5 bases). The CDR3 consists of 15 residues. The germline V and J ends were trimmed by 6 bases and 3 bases, with 17 bases remaining between them. DNA of the CDR3: TGTGCCAGCAGCGGGGGGACCACGGGGGACACTGAAGCTTTCTTT. Its translation is CASSGGTTGDTEAFF.

A few counts support this clonotype. This chain connects TRBV7-2 to TRBJ2-6; no definite D call. CDR1 is SGHTA, CDR2 FQGNSA, per germline. Trimming took off 7 bases at V and 0 bases at J, with 7 bases between the two ends. The CDR3 runs 14 residues. Here the CDR3 reads CASTSGSGANVLTF. DNA for the CDR3: TGTGCCAGCACCTCCGGCTCTGGGGCCAACGTCCTGACTTTC.

As to this clonotype: Its ends do not fully match the called genes, so a read error is possible. CDR3 loop: CASSSSGLRSF. The DNA for the CDR3 is TGTGCCAGCAGCTCCAGTGGGTTACGGAGCTTC. The genes are TRBV7-2 and TRBJ1-2; D is uncertain. From germline, CDR1 is SGHTA and CDR2 FQGNSA. The CDR3 is made up of 11 amino acids.

This clonotype has just a few counts. The CDR3 region has the DNA TGTGCCAGCAGCTGGGGACCGACTAATGAAAAACTGTTTTTT. Protein: CASSWGPTNEKLFF. V and J are TRBV5-6 and TRBJ1-4; weak D call: TRBD1 (5 bases). The CDR3 totals 14 residues. Trimming stripped 3 bases from V and 2 bases from J, with 8 bases between. Germline CDR1 SGHDT, CDR2 YYEEEE.

This clonotype was seen only a few times. This chain joins TRBV27 and TRBJ2-3; 7 bases line up with TRBD2. V lost 6 bases and J lost 1; bases outside the gene matches: 7. The CDR3 is made up of 15 amino acids. Germline V gene lookup returns CDR1 MNHEY and CDR2 SMNVEV (reference sequence). The CDR3 bases are TGTGCCAGCAGCTGGGGACTAACCCGCACAGATACGCAGTATTTT. Encoded protein: CASSWGLTRTDTQYF.

This clonotype was detected a few times. The CDR3 is CASSPGTFSGANVLTF. The CDR3 region has the DNA TGTGCCAGCAGCCCCGGGACCTTCTCTGGGGCCAACGTCCTGACTTTC. The rearrangement links TRBV12-3 or TRBV12-4 to TRBJ2-6, with D perhaps being TRBD1 or TRBD2 (5 bases each). The germline V and J ends were trimmed by 6 bases and 0 bases, with 12 bases remaining between them. This CDR3 is built from 16 residues.

In its sample, this clonotype was seen a few times. J is TRBJ2-7 and V is TRBV9; TRBD1 agrees at 10 bases. The CDR3 is made up of 17 amino acids. From germline, CDR1 is SGDLS and CDR2 YYNGEE. The V segment lost 0 bases and the J segment 7 bases; nucleotides outside the gene matches: 13. CDR3 loop: CASSVAEGRQGAWEQYV. The CDR3 region has the DNA TGTGCCAGCAGCGTAGCCGAGGGACGACAGGGGGCGTGGGAGCAGTACGTC.

The gene calls are TRBV21-1 and TRBJ1-6; the DNA was not compared with TRBD1, the D call given in the table. TRBV21-1 is a pseudogene locus. CDR3 length equals 15 residues. The CDR3: CASSKGTGANSPLNF. In DNA form, the CDR3 reads TGTGCCAGCAGCAAAGGGACAGGGGCTAATTCACCCCTCAACTTT.

This clonotype appeared many times. This chain connects TRBV20-1 to TRBJ2-5; D uncertain. This CDR3 contains 14 residues. V lost 7 bases and J 4 bases, leaving 19 bases between the germline ends. Germline V gives CDR1 DFQATT, CDR2 SNEGSKA (reference sequence). The CDR3 loop reads CSVPPLAALETQYF. CDR3 DNA: TGCAGTGTTCCGCCACTCGCGGCCCTAGAGACCCAGTACTTC.

The chain links TRBV12-3 or TRBV12-4 to TRBJ1-1; 9 bases map to TRBD1. This CDR3 has 11 amino acids. The trim removed 6 bases at V and 11 bases at J, leaving 4 bases unmatched. CDR3 DNA: TGTGCCAGCAGCCTGGGACAGGGCGCTTTCTTT. Its protein is CASSLGQGAFF.

This clonotype rates as medium-sized. J is TRBJ2-2 and V is TRBV4-1; the D is unclear. The V and J ends lost 0 bases and 6 bases respectively, with 11 bases between them. Germline CDR1 is MGHRA and CDR2 is YSYEKL. This CDR3 comprises 15 residues. Written as DNA, the CDR3 is TGCGCCAGCAGCCAAGACAGTGGTGGGGCCGGGGAGCTGTTTTTT. This sequence encodes CASSQDSGGAGELFF.

The chain links TRBV4-1 to TRBJ2-2; D is unresolved. Deletions cut 3 bases from V and 5 bases from J, with 10 bases between. The CDR3 contains 14 residues. Germline V gene sequence: CDR1 MGHRA, CDR2 YSYEKL. The DNA of the CDR3 is TGCGCCAGCAGCCACCAAGACTGGACCGGGGAGCTGTTTTTT. This gives the protein CASSHQDWTGELFF.

There are a few counts of this clonotype. The rearrangement joins TRBV4-3 to TRBJ2-1, with unresolved D. The germline V gene has CDR1 LGHNA and CDR2 YSLEER. The CDR3 has 17 residues. Between the trimmed V and J ends, which lost 0 bases and 0 bases, there was a span of 12 bases. The CDR3 DNA follows: TGCGCCAGCAGCCAAGAGGTTCCAACGCGCTCCTACAATGAGCAGTTCTTC. Amino acids: CASSQEVPTRSYNEQFF.